The 19 T cell receptor beta chains listed next were all sequenced from one sample in a study of blood T cells in healthy people across ages. A second about 7 to 12 cycle PCR used barcoded and J-beta primers. TCRdb analysed the 5' RACE reads with MiXCR anew, one entry per CDR3 protein. The table lists about 590,000 distinct CDR3 sequences, about 30% of them singletons, with more than 15% in the top ten. The sequenced sample consisted of blood. Receptors were obtained from a woman aged 80 or over in good health.

This clonotype was found many times. The V gene is TRBV5-1, the J gene TRBJ1-5; 7 bases agree with TRBD1. The ends lost 4 bases at V and 3 bases at J; junction bases unmatched: 10. Germline CDR1 and CDR2: SGHRS and YFSETQ. This CDR3 has 16 residues. CDR3 residues: CASSQSPGQPNQPQHF. The DNA for the CDR3 is TGCGCCAGCAGCCAAAGCCCGGGACAGCCCAATCAGCCCCAGCATTTT.

This clonotype has at least ten counts. The chain recombines TRBV20-1 with TRBJ1-2; TRBD1 matches 8 bases. The CDR3 is 13 residues long. After removal of 3 bases from V and 7 bases from J, the junction contained 7 bases not matched to a gene. The V gene's germline CDR1 is DFQATT and CDR2 SNEGSKA (reference sequence). CDR3 in amino acids: CSARSGGIAGYTF. The CDR3 nucleotides read TGCAGTGCTAGGTCAGGGGGCATAGCTGGCTACACCTTC.

This clonotype showed up many times. The gene calls are TRBV9 and TRBJ2-7, with 9 bases matching TRBD1. With 3 bases clipped from V and 5 bases from J, the junction kept 6 bases outside the gene matches. Looked up from germline, CDR1 is SGDLS and CDR2 is YYNGEE. The CDR3 spans 14 residues. CDR3 sequence reads: CASSAGTGNDEQYF. CDR3 nucleotide sequence: TGTGCCAGCAGCGCCGGGACAGGGAATGACGAGCAGTACTTC.

V usage is TRBV20-1 and J usage is TRBJ1-4; 7 bases map to TRBD1. Looked up from germline, CDR1 is DFQATT and CDR2 is SNEGSKA (reference sequence). The CDR3 length is 15 residues. With 7 bases clipped from V and 3 bases from J, the junction kept 11 bases outside the gene matches. The CDR3 coding sequence is TGCAGTGTACGGGAGGGGGCGAGAGCTAATGAAAAACTGTTTTTT. Residues: CSVREGARANEKLFF.

V usage is TRBV4-3 and J usage is TRBJ1-2, with D perhaps TRBD1 (5 bases). The CDR3 is made up of 13 amino acids. V lost 0 bases and J lost 6, with 8 bases in between. Germline assignment: CDR1 LGHNA and CDR2 YSLEER. The CDR3 DNA reads as TGCGCCAGCAGCCAAGACAGGGAGGATGGCTACACCTTC. Protein sequence: CASSQDREDGYTF.

This clonotype was found many times. The J gene is TRBJ1-4, the V gene TRBV5-5; maybe TRBD1 (5 bases). Trimming took off 4 bases at V and 5 bases at J, with 6 bases between the two ends. Germline V CDR1 and CDR2: SGHKS, YYEKEE (reference sequence). The CDR3 extends over 12 amino acids. CDR3 residues: CASSRTNEKLFF. CDR3 sequence (DNA): TGTGCCAGCAGCCGGACAAATGAAAAACTGTTTTTT.

This clonotype came up a few times. V usage is TRBV6-2 or TRBV6-3 and J usage is TRBJ2-5; 9 bases line up with TRBD2. J gave up 11 bases and V 5 bases, and 12 bases lay outside the gene matches. Germline loops: CDR1 MNHEY, CDR2 SVGEGT. This CDR3 is built from 14 residues. CDR3 nucleotides: TGTGCCAGCAGTCAGACTAGCGGTGTTACAGTGCAGTACTTC. The encoded protein is CASSQTSGVTVQYF.

As to this clonotype: One end of the junction is discordant with germline, which a read error may explain. The V gene is TRBV20-1, the J gene TRBJ2-2, with 8 nucleotides matching TRBD1. CDR3 length: 17 residues. From germline, CDR1 is DFQATT and CDR2 SNEGSKA (reference sequence). The CDR3 DNA reads as TGCAGTGCTAATAGTGGAACAGGGGGGATGAACACCGGGGAGCGGTTTTTT. Encoded protein: CSANSGTGGMNTGERFF.

This clonotype appeared many times. The genes are TRBV7-3 and TRBJ1-2, with a weak D call TRBD1 (5 bases). The germline gives CDR1 SGHTA, CDR2 FQGTGA. Trimming took 6 bases from V and 3 from J, leaving 29 bases between them. The CDR3 is 19 residues long. The CDR3 loop reads CASRLLRGADNRLDYGYTF. CDR3 coding DNA: TGTGCCAGCAGGCTTCTGCGTGGGGCAGATAACAGGCTGGACTATGGCTACACCTTC.

Worth noting for this clonotype: This may arise from a read error, as a much more abundant clone is one base away. The CDR3 DNA sequence: TGCGCCAGCAGCTTGGGGGGGGTGACGGGCCATGGCTACACCTTC. As protein: CASSLGGVTGHGYTF. The V call is TRBV5-1, the J call TRBJ1-2; weak D call: TRBD1 (5 bases). CDR3 length: 15 residues. Germline V gene sequence: CDR1 SGHRS, CDR2 YFSETQ. Between the trimmed V and J ends, which lost 0 bases and 6 bases, there was a span of 15 bases. The full variable domain, rest sourced from reference TRBV5-1 and TRBJ1-2, is KAGVTQTPRYLIKTRGQQVTLSCSPISGHRSVSWYQQTPGQGLQFLFEYFSETQRNKGNFPGRFSGRQFSNSRSEMNVSTLELGDSALYLCASSLGGVTGHGYTFGSGTRLTVV.

This clonotype has a count of ten or more. This rearrangement joins TRBV7-2 to TRBJ1-2, with 7 bases identical to TRBD1. V lost 5 bases to trimming and J lost 7 bases; unmatched junction nucleotides: 7. The CDR3 spans 13 residues. Germline CDR1 and CDR2: SGHTA and FQGNSA. The CDR3: CASSQTGFFGYTF. The CDR3 region has the DNA TGTGCCAGCAGCCAGACAGGGTTTTTTGGCTACACCTTC.

This clonotype was seen repeatedly, ten times or more. V and J are TRBV20-1 and TRBJ1-5; 8 nucleotides agree with TRBD1. The CDR3 runs 14 residues. V was clipped by 6 bases and J by 5 bases; unmatched bases: 9. Germline V CDR1 and CDR2: DFQATT, SNEGSKA (reference sequence). Written as DNA, the CDR3 is TGCAGTGCCAGAACGGACAGGGCGGATCAGCCCCAGCATTTT. Amino acid sequence: CSARTDRADQPQHF.

This clonotype was seen many times. The V gene is TRBV25-1, the J gene TRBJ1-4, with 8 bases that match TRBD1. In germline, CDR1 is MGHDK, CDR2 SYGVNS. There are 14 residues in the CDR3. With V trimmed by 5 bases and J by 8 bases, 7 bases remained unmatched. CDR3 loop: CASSSGTGREKLFF. For the CDR3, the DNA is TGTGCCAGCAGTTCCGGGACAGGACGGGAAAAACTGTTTTTT.

As regards this clonotype: This may stem from a read error, because a much larger clone lies one nucleotide away. This chain connects TRBV4-2 to TRBJ1-2; a possible D gene is TRBD1 (5 bases). Germline lookup yields CDR1 LGHNA and CDR2 YNFKEQ. CDR3 length equals 16 residues. V was clipped by 8 bases and J by 4 bases, with 23 bases between them. The CDR3: CASGSEEGLGGYGYTF. The CDR3 coding sequence is TGTGCCAGCGGCTCAGAGGAGGGGTTAGGCGGCTATGGCTACACCTTC.

With regard to this clonotype: This may arise from a read error, as a much more abundant clone is one base away. The chain uses TRBV5-1 and TRBJ2-1, with 7 bases that match TRBD1. The CDR3 has 20 amino acids. CDR1 is SGHRS, CDR2 YFSETQ, per germline. V lost 2 bases and J lost 4; bases outside the gene matches: 21. This chain's CDR3 is CASSLVSGQTHTPMYNEQFF. CDR3 DNA: TGCGCCAGCAGCTTAGTCTCGGGACAGACTCACACGCCCATGTACAATGAGCAGTTCTTC.

The chain employs TRBV28 and TRBJ2-2; a weak D match, TRBD1 (6 bases). V lost 7 bases, J lost 4 bases, and 16 bases lay in between. The germline gives CDR1 MDHEN, CDR2 SYDVKM. The CDR3 runs 15 residues. The CDR3 coding sequence is TGTGCCAGCAACCAGAAGACAGGCCCCACCGGGGAGCTGTTTTTT. Encoded protein: CASNQKTGPTGELFF.

The table lists this clonotype with a count of one. A junction end diverges from the germline sequence, so it may reflect a read error. The V gene is TRBV20-1, the J gene TRBJ1-3, with D perhaps TRBD1 (5 bases). The length of the CDR3 is 15 residues. Germline V gene sequence: CDR1 DFQATT, CDR2 SNEGSKA (reference sequence). The CDR3 coding sequence is TGCAGTGCGACCCCCGGGGCCAACTCTGGAAACACCACATATTTT. It encodes CSATPGANSGNTTYF.

This clonotype was observed at least ten times. The rearrangement links TRBV5-1 to TRBJ1-2; D remains ambiguous. Trimming removed 1 base at V and 8 bases at J, with 18 bases between. Germline V gene data show CDR1 as SGHRS and CDR2 as YFSETQ. The CDR3 sequence is 15 residues long. This chain's CDR3 is CASSLSGRPAGGYTF. For the CDR3, the DNA is TGCGCCAGCAGCTTGTCGGGCAGGCCGGCAGGAGGCTACACCTTC.

This clonotype came up many times. The rearrangement links TRBV30 to TRBJ2-5, with 7 bases that match TRBD1. Germline CDR1 is GTSNPN and CDR2 is SVGIG (reference sequence). Germline trimming cut 8 bases from V and 2 bases from J; bases unmatched to any gene: 11. The CDR3 runs to 14 residues. Here the CDR3 DNA reads TGTGCCCGATCGGGACAGTATAATCAAGAGACCCAGTACTTC. This codes for CARSGQYNQETQYF. The full variable domain, its missing parts supplied by reference TRBV30 and TRBJ2-5, is SQTIHQWPATLVQPVGSPLSLECTVEGTSNPNLYWYRQAAGRGLQLLFYSVGIGQISSEVPQNLSASRPQDRQFILSSKKLLLSDSGFYLCARSGQYNQETQYFGPGTRLLVL.